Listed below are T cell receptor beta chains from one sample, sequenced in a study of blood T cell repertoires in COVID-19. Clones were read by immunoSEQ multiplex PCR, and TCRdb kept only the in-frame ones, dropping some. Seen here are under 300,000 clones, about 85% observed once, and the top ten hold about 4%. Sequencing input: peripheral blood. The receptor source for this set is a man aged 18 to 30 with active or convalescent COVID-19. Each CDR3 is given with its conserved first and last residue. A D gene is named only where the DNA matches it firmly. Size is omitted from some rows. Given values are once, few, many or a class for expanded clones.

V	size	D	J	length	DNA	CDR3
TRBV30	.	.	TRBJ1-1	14	TGTGCCTGGAACGCCCGACTTGATGGCACTGAAGCTTTCTTT	CAWNARLDGTEAFF
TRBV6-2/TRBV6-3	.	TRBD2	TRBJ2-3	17	TGTGCCAGCAGTTACTCGAGGAGGAGACTAGCTGCAGATACGCAGTATTTT	CASSYSRRRLAADTQYF
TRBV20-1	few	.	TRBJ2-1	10	TGCAGTGCTAGTCGGGGTGAGCAGTTCTTC	CSASRGEQFF
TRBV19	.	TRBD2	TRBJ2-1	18	TGTGCCAGTAGTTCTCCCCTGGGACTAGCGGGAGATCCGGGTGAGCAGTTCTTC	CASSSPLGLAGDPGEQFF
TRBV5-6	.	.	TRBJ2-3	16	TGTGCCAGCAGCTTGACCGCGGACAGCTACACAGATACGCAGTATTTT	CASSLTADSYTDTQYF
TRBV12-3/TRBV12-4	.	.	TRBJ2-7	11	TGTGCCAGCAGTCTCCGGACAAAGCAGTACTTC	CASSLRTKQYF
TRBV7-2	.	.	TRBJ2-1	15	TGTGCCAGCAGCCTCCTTGACGGACTGTACAATGAGCAGTTCTTC	CASSLLDGLYNEQFF
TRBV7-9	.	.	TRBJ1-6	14	TGTGCCAGCAGCACGGACAGTAGAAATTCACCCCTCCACTTT	CASSTDSRNSPLHF
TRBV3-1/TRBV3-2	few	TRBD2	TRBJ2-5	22	TGTGCCAGCAGCCAAGATCGGCTAGCGGGGGCCGGAATTGGGGCCAAGCAAGAGACCCAGTACTTC	CASSQDRLAGAGIGAKQETQYF
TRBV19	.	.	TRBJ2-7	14	TGTGCCAGTAGATTGGGCGGGGCCTCCTACGAGCAGTACTTC	CASRLGGASYEQYF
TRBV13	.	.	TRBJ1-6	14	TGTGCCAGCAGCTTAGGGACAGCGAATTCACCCCTCCACTTT	CASSLGTANSPLHF
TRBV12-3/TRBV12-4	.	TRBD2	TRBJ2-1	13	TGTGCCAGCAGTTTGGGACTAGCTGGTGAGCAGTTCTTC	CASSLGLAGEQFF
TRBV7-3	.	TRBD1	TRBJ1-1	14	TGTGCCAGCAGCTCGGGACAGCCGAACACTGAAGCTTTCTTT	CASSSGQPNTEAFF
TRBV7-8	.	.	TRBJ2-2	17	TGTGCCAGCAGCGGCAGGGGCCTTTCTCCGAACACCGGGGAGCTGTTTTTT	CASSGRGLSPNTGELFF
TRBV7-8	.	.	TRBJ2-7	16	TGTGCCAGCAGCCTCTTTTCAGGGGAAAGCTCCTACGAGCAGTACTTC	CASSLFSGESSYEQYF
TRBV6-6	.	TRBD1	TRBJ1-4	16	TGTGCCAGCAGTTCGAGGACAGGGAGAGCTAATGAAAAACTGTTTTTT	CASSSRTGRANEKLFF
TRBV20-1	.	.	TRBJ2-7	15	TGCAGTGCTAGTGGGGGGGGCCTCCTCTCCTACGAGCAGTACTTC	CSASGGGLLSYEQYF
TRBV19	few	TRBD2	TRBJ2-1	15	TGTGCCAGTAGCGACGGGAGGAACTCCTACAATGAGCAGTTCTTC	CASSDGRNSYNEQFF
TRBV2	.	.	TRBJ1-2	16	TGTGCCAGCAGTAGTTGGACGGGGGGGCCTATAGTGGGCTACACCTTC	CASSSWTGGPIVGYTF
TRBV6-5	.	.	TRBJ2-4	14	TGTGCCACCGAGAACAACAGAGCCAAAAACATTCAGTACTTC	CATENNRAKNIQYF
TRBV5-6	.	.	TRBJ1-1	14	TGTGCCAGCAGCTTGATCCAGGGGATCACTGAAGCTTTCTTT	CASSLIQGITEAFF
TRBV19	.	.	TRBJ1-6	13	TGTGCCAGTAGTCAGGGCTTACGTTCACCCCTCCACTTT	CASSQGLRSPLHF
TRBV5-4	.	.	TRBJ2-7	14	TGTGCCAGCAGCTTGGACTTACCCTCGGACGAGCAGTACTTC	CASSLDLPSDEQYF
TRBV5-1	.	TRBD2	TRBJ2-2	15	TGCGCCAGCGGCCTAGCGGGAGGGGGCCCCGGGGAGCTGTTTTTT	CASGLAGGGPGELFF
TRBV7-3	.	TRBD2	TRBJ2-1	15	TGTGCCAGCAGCCCCATGGCGGGAGCCCCGGGTGAGCAGTTCTTC	CASSPMAGAPGEQFF
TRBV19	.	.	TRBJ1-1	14	TGTGCCAGCTTAAAAGGGGGTCAAAGCACTGAAGCTTTCTTT	CASLKGGQSTEAFF
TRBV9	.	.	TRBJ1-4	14	TGTGCCAGTTCCGGAGGGACTTATAATGAAAAACTGTTTTTT	CASSGGTYNEKLFF
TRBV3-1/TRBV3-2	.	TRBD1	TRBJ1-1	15	TGTGCCAGCAGCCTCCAGTTGGACAGGCCTACTGAAGCTTTCTTT	CASSLQLDRPTEAFF
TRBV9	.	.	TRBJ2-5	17	TGTGCCAGCAGCGTAGGCGGGGCTGGGGTAGTTCGAGAGACCCAGTACTTC	CASSVGGAGVVRETQYF
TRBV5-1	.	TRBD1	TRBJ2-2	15	TGCGCCAGCAGGGACAGGGGCAACTCGGCCGGGGAGCTGTTTTTT	CASRDRGNSAGELFF
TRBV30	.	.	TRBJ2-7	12	TGTGCCTGGACGCGGGCCGGCTACGAGCAGTACTTC	CAWTRAGYEQYF
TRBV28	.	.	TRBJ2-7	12	TGTGCCAGCAGTTTGAGGAGGTACGAGCAGTACTTC	CASSLRRYEQYF
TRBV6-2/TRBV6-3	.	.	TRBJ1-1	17	TGTGCCAACAGCCAGCCTGAAACGACTGTAGGGGACACTGAAGCTTTCTTT	CANSQPETTVGDTEAFF
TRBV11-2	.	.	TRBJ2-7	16	TGTGCCAGCAGATTCACCTTTGAGGGAGTTTCCTACGAGCAGTACTTC	CASRFTFEGVSYEQYF
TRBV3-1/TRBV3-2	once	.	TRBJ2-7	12	TGTGCCAGCAGCCAGGCAACCTACGAGCAGTACTTC	CASSQATYEQYF
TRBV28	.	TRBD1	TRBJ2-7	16	TGTGCCAGCAGTAGCCGGGACAGGGATTCTTCCTACGAGCAGTACTTC	CASSSRDRDSSYEQYF